In its sample, the clone carrying this T cell receptor (beta chain) was seen a few times. Unique molecular identifiers were incorporated into the prepared TCRbeta library. One entry per CDR3 protein, called by TCRdb with MiXCR from the PCR reads. The data show some 520,000 distinct CDR3 sequences, approximately 30% seen once. This specimen comes from a study of T-cell reconstitution after alpha-beta-depleted transplantation in children. The CDR3 has 15 residues. The germline V gene has CDR1 SGHDT and CDR2 YYEEEE. V dropped 4 bases and J dropped 4; count of bases not matched to a gene: 6. This rearrangement joins TRBV5-6 to TRBJ2-3; 10 bases map to TRBD1. This clonotype originated in a human donor who donated a stem cell graft to a child with aplastic anemia. Sequencing used PBMCs from the stem cell graft donor, obtained from the stem cell graft. The CDR3 loop is CASSLMTGGPDTQYF. The CDR3, as DNA: TGTGCCAGCAGCCTGATGACAGGGGGCCCAGATACGCAGTATTTT.